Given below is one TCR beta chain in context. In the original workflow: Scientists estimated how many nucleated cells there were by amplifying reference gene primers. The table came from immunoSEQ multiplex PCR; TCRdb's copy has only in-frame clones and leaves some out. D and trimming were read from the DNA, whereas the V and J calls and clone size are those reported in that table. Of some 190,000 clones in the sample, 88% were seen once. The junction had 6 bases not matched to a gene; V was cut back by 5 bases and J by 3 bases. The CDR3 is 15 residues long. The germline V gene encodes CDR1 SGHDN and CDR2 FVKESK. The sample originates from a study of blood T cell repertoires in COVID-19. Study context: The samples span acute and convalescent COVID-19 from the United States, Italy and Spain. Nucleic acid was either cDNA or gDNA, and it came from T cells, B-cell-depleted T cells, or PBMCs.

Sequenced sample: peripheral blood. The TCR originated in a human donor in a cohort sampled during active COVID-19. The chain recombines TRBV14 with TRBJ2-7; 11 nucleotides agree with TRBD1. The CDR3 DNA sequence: TGTGCCAGCAGCACACGGACAGGGGGCTACTACGAGCAGTACTTC. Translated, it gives CASSTRTGGYYEQYF.